What follows are 19 T cell receptor beta chains derived from one specimen sequenced in a study of T cell repertoires in cytomegalovirus infection. No cognate antigen is known for these TCRs. TCRdb re-called the reads through MiXCR, storing one row per CDR3 protein. The table has about 110,000 distinct CDR3 sequences, around a tenth seen once. Sequenced sample: PBMCs, sequenced either directly or after in vitro stimulation (not recorded which). The receptor source for this set is a human donor in good health (CMV status not recorded). Some clones in this sample may be carry-over from other donors' samples.

The chain employs TRBV11-2 and TRBJ2-7; 8 bases align to TRBD2. The CDR3 loop spans 16 amino acids. CDR1 and CDR2 from the germline V gene are SGHAT and FQNNGV. Trimming at V came to 1 base and at J to 3 bases, leaving 8 bases not matched to a gene. The CDR3 DNA reads TGTGCCAGCAGCTTAGTTGACGCCGCGGGGGGCTACGAGCAGTACTTC. Translated, it gives CASSLVDAAGGYEQYF. Combining the CDR3 with reference TRBV11-2 and TRBJ2-7 gives the whole variable domain EAGVAQSPRYKIIEKRQSVAFWCNPISGHATLYWYQQILGQGPKLLIQFQNNGVVDDSQLPKDRFSAERLKGVDSTLKIQPAKLEDSAVYLCASSLVDAAGGYEQYFGPGTRLTVT.

CDR3 nucleotide sequence: TGTGCCAGCAGCCAAATTAGCGGGGTAGAGCAGTTCTTC. Translated, it gives CASSQISGVEQFF. The V and J genes are TRBV4-2 and TRBJ2-1, with TRBD2 identical over 8 bases. This CDR3 spans 13 amino acids. Germline V gives CDR1 LGHNA, CDR2 YNFKEQ. V lost 2 bases to trimming and J lost 10 bases; unmatched junction nucleotides: 4.

This clonotype was counted a few times. The CDR3 sequence is CASSQDPLDTQYF. CDR3 nucleotides: TGCGCCAGCAGCCAAGATCCGTTAGATACGCAGTATTTT. V is TRBV4-3 and J is TRBJ2-3; no definite D call. This CDR3 has 13 amino acids. V dropped 0 bases and J dropped 5 bases, with 6 bases sitting between them. Germline V gives CDR1 LGHNA, CDR2 YSLEER.

This clonotype was counted at least ten times. The chain recombines TRBV12-3 or TRBV12-4 with TRBJ2-5; 9 bases are a match to TRBD2. J was trimmed by 4 bases and V by 6 bases; bases with no gene match: 6. This CDR3 has 14 amino acids. This chain's CDR3 is CASSRGTSIETQYF. DNA for the CDR3: TGTGCCAGCAGCCGTGGGACTAGCATAGAGACCCAGTACTTC.

The chain recombines TRBV27 with TRBJ1-1; 7 bases fit TRBD1. V lost 2 bases to trimming and J lost 1 base; unmatched junction nucleotides: 4. The V gene's germline CDR1 is MNHEY and CDR2 SMNVEV (reference sequence). The CDR3 covers 15 residues. In DNA form, the CDR3 reads TGTGCCAGCAGTTTACAACAGGGGACGAACACTGAAGCTTTCTTT. It yields the protein CASSLQQGTNTEAFF.

The chain joins TRBV7-2 to TRBJ1-5; TRBD1 agrees at 9 bases. Germline CDR1 is SGHTA and CDR2 is FQGNSA. The ends lost 5 bases at V and 3 bases at J; junction bases unmatched: 5. CDR3 length equals 15 residues. CDR3 residues: CASSLGQGPNQPQHF. CDR3 nucleotides: TGTGCCAGCAGCCTGGGACAGGGCCCCAATCAGCCCCAGCATTTT.

V gene TRBV7-9 combines with J gene TRBJ1-2; the match to TRBD1 covers 8 bases. Trimming cost V 3 bases and J 4 bases; bases outside gene matches: 4. CDR3 length: 14 residues. The germline CDR1 and CDR2 sequences are SEHNR and FQNEAQ (reference sequence). This CDR3 reads CASSLDRAIYGYTF. In nucleotides, the CDR3 is TGTGCCAGCAGCTTGGACAGGGCAATCTATGGCTACACCTTC. Variable domain in full (rest from reference TRBV7-9 and TRBJ1-2): DTGVSQNPRHKITKRGQNVTFRCDPISEHNRLYWYRQTLGQGPEFLTYFQNEAQLEKSRLLSDRFSAERPKGSFSTLEIQRTEQGDSAMYLCASSLDRAIYGYTFGSGTRLTVV.

This clonotype was picked up a small number of times. The rearrangement links TRBV27 to TRBJ2-7; D is perhaps TRBD2 (5 bases). This CDR3 is built from 13 residues. Germline CDR1 and CDR2: MNHEY and SMNVEV (reference sequence). V was cut by 5 bases and J by 4 bases, with 12 bases left in between. The DNA of the CDR3 is TGTGCCAGCAGTGTGTACCGGGGTTACGAGCAGTACGTC. Protein product: CASSVYRGYEQYV.

This clonotype showed up many times. V and J are TRBV7-2 and TRBJ1-3; D ambiguous. The germline gives CDR1 SGHTA, CDR2 FQGNSA. CDR3 length: 16 residues. The V and J ends lost 3 bases and 3 bases respectively, with 15 bases between them. The CDR3 sequence: CASSFGQVLLGNTIYF. DNA for the CDR3: TGTGCCAGCAGCTTTGGTCAGGTCCTGCTTGGAAACACCATATATTTT. Looking up the rest from reference TRBV7-2 and TRBJ1-3 gives the full variable domain: GAGVSQSPSNKVTEKGKDVELRCDPISGHTALYWYRQSLGQGLEFLIYFQGNSAPDKSGLPSDRFSAERTGGSVSTLTIQRTQQEDSAVYLCASSFGQVLLGNTIYFGEGSWLTVV.

At least ten counts were recorded for this clonotype. The J gene is TRBJ1-6, the V gene TRBV27, with D unresolved. Germline CDR1 MNHEY, CDR2 SMNVEV (reference sequence). The CDR3 covers 14 residues. With 6 bases removed from V and 8 bases from J, the gap between germline ends came to 14 bases. The CDR3 nucleotides are TGTGCCAGCAGATCATCTGATGGGTATTCACCCCTCCACTTT. Its protein is CASRSSDGYSPLHF.

This clonotype was recorded many times. The genes are TRBV7-2 and TRBJ2-2, with unresolved D. V lost 5 bases, J lost 1 base, and 11 bases lay in between. The germline V gene encodes CDR1 SGHTA and CDR2 FQGNSA. This CDR3 contains 15 residues. As DNA, the CDR3 is TGTGCCAGCAGCCGGAGACTCGAGAACACCGGGGAGCTGTTTTTT. Translated: CASSRRLENTGELFF.

The chain recombines TRBV29-1 with TRBJ2-2, with D possibly matching TRBD2 (6 bases). Trimming left V 4 bases short and J 5 bases short, with 11 bases between. Germline CDR1 SQVTM, CDR2 ANQGSEA. The CDR3 is 13 amino acids. In nucleotides, the CDR3 is TGCAGCGTTGTTAGTCGGGGGACCGGGGAGCTGTTTTTT. Amino acid sequence: CSVVSRGTGELFF.

This clonotype appeared a few times. The gene calls are TRBV6-5 and TRBJ2-2; tentatively, D is TRBD2 (6 bases). Looked up from germline, CDR1 is MNHEY and CDR2 is SVGAGI. V lost 9 bases to trimming and J lost 2 bases, with 16 bases between them. The CDR3 is 15 amino acids. The DNA for the CDR3 is TGTGCCAGTAGAGAGACTAGGGGAAACACCGGGGAGCTGTTTTTT. Its translation is CASRETRGNTGELFF.

This clonotype has only a few counts. The V call is TRBV6-1, the J call TRBJ1-2; 8 positions match TRBD1. The CDR3 consists of 15 residues. Losses at the gene ends were 1 base for V and 5 bases for J; bases not matched to a gene: 6. Germline CDR1 MNHNS, CDR2 SASEGT. Written as DNA, the CDR3 is TGTGCCAGCAGTGAAGACAGGGGGTCTCGGTATGGCTACACCTTC. Protein sequence: CASSEDRGSRYGYTF.

The V and J genes are TRBV7-8 and TRBJ2-6; D is uncertain. The CDR3 totals 14 residues. Germline assignment: CDR1 SGHVS and CDR2 FQNEAQ. V lost 5 bases and J 5 bases, leaving 10 bases between the germline ends. The CDR3 region has the DNA TGTGCCAGCAGCGATTCCTCCTGGGCCAACGTCCTGACTTTC. Translation: CASSDSSWANVLTF.

This clonotype occurred many times. This chain connects TRBV6-6 to TRBJ2-7; D gene unclear. V was clipped by 2 bases and J by 3 bases, with 8 bases between them. The CDR3 length is 13 residues. From germline, CDR1 is MNHNY and CDR2 SVGAGI (reference sequence). CDR3 in amino acids: CASSYTGNYEQYV. CDR3 bases: TGTGCCAGCAGTTACACTGGCAACTACGAGCAGTACGTC.

This clonotype was picked up a small number of times. The chain combines TRBV7-9 with TRBJ1-4; D gene unclear. V lost 6 bases, J lost 0 bases, and 11 bases lay in between. CDR1 SEHNR and CDR2 FQNEAQ come from the germline V gene (reference sequence). The CDR3 is 15 amino acids. CDR3 residues: CASRPDRATNEKLFF. The CDR3 DNA follows: TGTGCCAGCAGGCCGGACCGCGCAACTAATGAAAAACTGTTTTTT.

This clonotype was counted only a few times. The chain uses TRBV10-3 and TRBJ2-5; 11 nucleotides align to TRBD1. The CDR3 has 13 amino acids. V was pared by 4 bases and J by 5 bases, with 0 bases of the junction left unmatched. CDR1 and CDR2 from the germline V gene are ENHRY and SYGVKD. The CDR3 loop reads CAISGTGGETQYF. The CDR3 DNA reads as TGTGCCATCAGTGGGACAGGGGGCGAGACCCAGTACTTC.

The chain links TRBV9 to TRBJ1-2; D unclear. Germline CDR1 SGDLS, CDR2 YYNGEE. The CDR3 has 14 residues. Trimming cost V 0 bases and J 3 bases, with 9 bases left between them. This chain's CDR3 is CASSVASGDYGYTF. In DNA form, the CDR3 reads TGTGCCAGCAGCGTAGCGTCGGGAGACTATGGCTACACCTTC.